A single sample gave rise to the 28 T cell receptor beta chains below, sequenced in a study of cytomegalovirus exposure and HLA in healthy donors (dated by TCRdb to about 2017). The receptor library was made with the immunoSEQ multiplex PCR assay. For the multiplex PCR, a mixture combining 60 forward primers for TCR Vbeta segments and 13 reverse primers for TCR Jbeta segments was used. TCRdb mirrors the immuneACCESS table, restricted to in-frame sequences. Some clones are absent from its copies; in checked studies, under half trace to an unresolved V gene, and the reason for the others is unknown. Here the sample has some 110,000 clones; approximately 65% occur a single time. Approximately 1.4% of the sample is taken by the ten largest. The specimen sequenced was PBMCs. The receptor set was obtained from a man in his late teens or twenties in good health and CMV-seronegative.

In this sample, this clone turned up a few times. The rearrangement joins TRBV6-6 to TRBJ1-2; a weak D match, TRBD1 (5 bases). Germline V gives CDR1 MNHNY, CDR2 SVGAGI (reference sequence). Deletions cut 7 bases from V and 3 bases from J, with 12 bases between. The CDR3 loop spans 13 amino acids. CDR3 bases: TGTGCCAGCACCGCAGGGAGGGACTATGGCTACACCTTC. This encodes CASTAGRDYGYTF.

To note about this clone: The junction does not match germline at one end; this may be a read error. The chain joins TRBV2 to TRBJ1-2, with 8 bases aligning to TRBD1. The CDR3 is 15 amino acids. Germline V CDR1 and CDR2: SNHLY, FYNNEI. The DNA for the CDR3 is TGTGCCAGCAGCGAAGGGGACAGGTGGGACTATGGCTACACCTTC. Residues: CASSEGDRWDYGYTF.

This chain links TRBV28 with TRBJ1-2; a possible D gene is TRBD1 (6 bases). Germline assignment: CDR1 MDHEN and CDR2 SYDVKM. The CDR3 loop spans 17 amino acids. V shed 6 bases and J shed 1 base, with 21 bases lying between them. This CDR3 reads CASSPKKQRTVNYGYTF. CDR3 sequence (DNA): TGTGCCAGCAGCCCTAAAAAACAACGGACAGTTAACTATGGCTACACCTTC.

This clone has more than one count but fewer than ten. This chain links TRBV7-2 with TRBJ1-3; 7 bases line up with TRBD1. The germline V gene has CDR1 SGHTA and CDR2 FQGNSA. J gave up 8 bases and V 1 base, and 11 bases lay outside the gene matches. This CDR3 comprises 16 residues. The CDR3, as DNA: TGTGCCAGCAGCTTAGTACCCAAACAGGGGACGCACACCATATATTTT. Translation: CASSLVPKQGTHTIYF.

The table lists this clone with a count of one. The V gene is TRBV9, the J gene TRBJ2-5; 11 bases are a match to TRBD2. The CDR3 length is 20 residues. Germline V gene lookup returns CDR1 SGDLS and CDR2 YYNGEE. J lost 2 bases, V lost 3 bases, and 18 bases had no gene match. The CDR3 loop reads CASSATGLAGQSHPQETQYF. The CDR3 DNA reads TGTGCCAGCAGCGCGACAGGACTAGCGGGCCAAAGTCATCCACAAGAGACCCAGTACTTC.

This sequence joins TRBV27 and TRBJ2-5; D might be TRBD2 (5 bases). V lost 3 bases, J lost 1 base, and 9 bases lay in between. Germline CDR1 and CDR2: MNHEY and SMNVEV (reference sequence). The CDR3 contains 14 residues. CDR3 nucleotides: TGTGCCAGCAGTTTCCAACTAGGCCAAGAGACCCAGTACTTC. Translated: CASSFQLGQETQYF.

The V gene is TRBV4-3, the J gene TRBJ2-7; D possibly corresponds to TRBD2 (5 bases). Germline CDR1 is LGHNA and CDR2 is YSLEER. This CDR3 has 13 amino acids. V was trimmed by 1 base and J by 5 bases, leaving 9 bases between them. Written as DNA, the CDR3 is TGCGCCAGCAGCCAAGCTGAGGGCCACGAGCAGTACTTC. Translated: CASSQAEGHEQYF.

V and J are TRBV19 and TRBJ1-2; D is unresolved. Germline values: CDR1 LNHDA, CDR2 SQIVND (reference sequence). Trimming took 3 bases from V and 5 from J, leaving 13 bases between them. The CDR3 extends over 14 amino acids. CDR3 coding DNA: TGTGCCAGTAGTATGGGCAGGTTTTTATATGGCTACACCTTC. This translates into CASSMGRFLYGYTF.

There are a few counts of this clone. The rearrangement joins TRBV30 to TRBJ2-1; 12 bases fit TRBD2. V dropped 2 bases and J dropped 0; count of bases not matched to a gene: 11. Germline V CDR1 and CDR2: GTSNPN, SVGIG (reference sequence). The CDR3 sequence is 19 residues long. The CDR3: CAWSPDRGLAGRSYNEQFF. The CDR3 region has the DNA TGTGCCTGGAGTCCGGACAGGGGACTAGCGGGCCGCTCCTACAATGAGCAGTTCTTC.

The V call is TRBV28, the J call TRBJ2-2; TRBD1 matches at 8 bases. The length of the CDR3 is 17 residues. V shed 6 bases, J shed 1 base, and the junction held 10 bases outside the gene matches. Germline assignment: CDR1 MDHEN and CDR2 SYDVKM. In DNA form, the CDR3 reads TGTGCCAGCAGACTGGGACAGGCCTTAATGAACACCGGGGAGCTGTTTTTT. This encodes CASRLGQALMNTGELFF.

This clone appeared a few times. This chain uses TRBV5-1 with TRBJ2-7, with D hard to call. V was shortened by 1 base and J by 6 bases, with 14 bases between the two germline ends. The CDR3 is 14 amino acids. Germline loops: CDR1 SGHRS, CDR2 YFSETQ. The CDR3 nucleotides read TGCGCCAGCAGCTTGCTCCCTAACGGTATCGAGCAGTACTTC. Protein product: CASSLLPNGIEQYF.

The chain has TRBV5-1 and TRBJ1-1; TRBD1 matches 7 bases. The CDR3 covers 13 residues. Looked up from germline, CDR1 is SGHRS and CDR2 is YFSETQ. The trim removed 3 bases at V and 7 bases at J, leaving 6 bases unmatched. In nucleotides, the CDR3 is TGCGCCAGCAGCTACTGGACAGGCCGTGAAGCTTTCTTT. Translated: CASSYWTGREAFF.

In DNA, the CDR3 is TGTGCCAGCAGCCCGACTAGCGAGATCCCCAATGAGCAGTTCTTC. Translation: CASSPTSEIPNEQFF. The chain employs TRBV9 and TRBJ2-1; TRBD2 matches 8 bases. The CDR3 has 15 amino acids. Germline V gene lookup returns CDR1 SGDLS and CDR2 YYNGEE. The V gene end was trimmed by 4 bases and the J gene end by 6 bases; junction bases not matched to a gene: 9.

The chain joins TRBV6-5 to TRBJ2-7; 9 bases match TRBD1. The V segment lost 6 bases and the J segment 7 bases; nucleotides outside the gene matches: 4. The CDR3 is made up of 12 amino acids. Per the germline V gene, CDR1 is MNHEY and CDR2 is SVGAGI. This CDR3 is CASSWDREEQYF. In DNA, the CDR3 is TGTGCCAGCAGCTGGGACAGGGAGGAGCAGTACTTC.

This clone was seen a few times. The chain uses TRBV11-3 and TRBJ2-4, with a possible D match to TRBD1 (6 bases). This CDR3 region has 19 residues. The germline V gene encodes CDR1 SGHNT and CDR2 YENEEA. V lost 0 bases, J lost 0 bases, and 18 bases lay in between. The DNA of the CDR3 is TGTGCCAGCAGCTTAGATCTATCAGGACAGACACTAGCCAAAAACATTCAGTACTTC. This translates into CASSLDLSGQTLAKNIQYF.

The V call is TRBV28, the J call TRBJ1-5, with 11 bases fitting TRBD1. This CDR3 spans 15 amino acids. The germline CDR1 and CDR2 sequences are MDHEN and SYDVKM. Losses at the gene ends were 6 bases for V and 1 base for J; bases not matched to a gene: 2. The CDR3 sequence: CASRRTGGSNQPQHF. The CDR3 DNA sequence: TGTGCCAGCAGACGGACAGGGGGCAGCAATCAGCCCCAGCATTTT.

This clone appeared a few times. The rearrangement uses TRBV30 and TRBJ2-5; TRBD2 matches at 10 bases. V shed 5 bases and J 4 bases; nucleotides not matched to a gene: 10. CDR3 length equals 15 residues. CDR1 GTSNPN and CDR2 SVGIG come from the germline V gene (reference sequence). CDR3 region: CAWHPGLASTETQYF. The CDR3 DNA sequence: TGTGCCTGGCACCCGGGACTAGCGAGCACAGAGACCCAGTACTTC.

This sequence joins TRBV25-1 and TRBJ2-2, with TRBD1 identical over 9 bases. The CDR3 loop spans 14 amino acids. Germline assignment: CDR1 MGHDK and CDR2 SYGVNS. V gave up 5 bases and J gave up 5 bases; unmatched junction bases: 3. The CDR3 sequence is CASSRTGATGELFF. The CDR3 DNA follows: TGTGCCAGCAGTCGGACAGGGGCGACCGGGGAGCTGTTTTTT. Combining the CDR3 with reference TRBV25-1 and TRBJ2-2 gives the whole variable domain EADIYQTPRYLVIGTGKKITLECSQTMGHDKMYWYQQDPGMELHLIHYSYGVNSTEKGDLSSESTVSRIRTEHFPLTLESARPSHTSQYLCASSRTGATGELFFGEGSRLTVL.

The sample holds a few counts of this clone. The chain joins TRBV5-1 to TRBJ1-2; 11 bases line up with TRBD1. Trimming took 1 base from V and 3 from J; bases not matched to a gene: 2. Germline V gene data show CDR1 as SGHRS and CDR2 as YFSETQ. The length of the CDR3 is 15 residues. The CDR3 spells CASSLRTGGDYGYTF. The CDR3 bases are TGCGCCAGCAGCTTGAGGACAGGGGGCGACTATGGCTACACCTTC.

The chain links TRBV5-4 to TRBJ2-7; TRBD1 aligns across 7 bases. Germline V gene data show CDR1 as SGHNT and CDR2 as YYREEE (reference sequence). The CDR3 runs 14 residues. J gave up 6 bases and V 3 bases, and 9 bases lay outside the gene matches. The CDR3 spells CASSSNPQGSEQYF. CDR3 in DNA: TGTGCCAGCAGCTCAAACCCACAGGGGAGCGAGCAGTACTTC.

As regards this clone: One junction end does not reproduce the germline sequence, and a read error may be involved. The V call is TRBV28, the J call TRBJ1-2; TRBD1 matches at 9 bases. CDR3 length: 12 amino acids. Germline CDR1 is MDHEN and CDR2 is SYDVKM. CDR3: CAIPGTGYGYTF. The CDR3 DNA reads TGTGCCATACCCGGGACAGGGTATGGATACACCTTC.

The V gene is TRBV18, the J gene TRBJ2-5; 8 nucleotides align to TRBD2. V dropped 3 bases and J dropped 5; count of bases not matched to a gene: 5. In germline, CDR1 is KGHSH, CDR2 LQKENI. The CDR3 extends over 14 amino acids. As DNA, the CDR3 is TGTGCCAGCTCACCCGGACTAGCCTTGGAGACCCAGTACTTC. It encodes CASSPGLALETQYF.

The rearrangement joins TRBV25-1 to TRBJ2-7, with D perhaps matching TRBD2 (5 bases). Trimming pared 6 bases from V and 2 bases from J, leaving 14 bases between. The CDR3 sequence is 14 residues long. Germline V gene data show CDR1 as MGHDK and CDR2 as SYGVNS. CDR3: CASRNRDPAYEQYF. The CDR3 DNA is TGTGCCAGCAGGAACCGGGATCCAGCCTACGAGCAGTACTTC.

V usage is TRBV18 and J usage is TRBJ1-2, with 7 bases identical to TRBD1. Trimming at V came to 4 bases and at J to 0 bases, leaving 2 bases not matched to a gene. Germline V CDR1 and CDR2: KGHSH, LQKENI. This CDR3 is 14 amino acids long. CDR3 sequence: CASSLGQTNYGYTF. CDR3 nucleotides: TGTGCCAGCTCACTGGGACAGACTAACTATGGCTACACCTTC.

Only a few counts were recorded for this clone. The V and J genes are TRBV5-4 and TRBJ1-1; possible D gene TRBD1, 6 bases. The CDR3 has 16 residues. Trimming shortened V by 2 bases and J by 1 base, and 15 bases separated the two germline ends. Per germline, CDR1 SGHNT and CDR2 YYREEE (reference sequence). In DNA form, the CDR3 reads TGTGCCAGCAGCTTCCCAGGGGTGGGACCGAACACTGAAGCTTTCTTT. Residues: CASSFPGVGPNTEAFF.

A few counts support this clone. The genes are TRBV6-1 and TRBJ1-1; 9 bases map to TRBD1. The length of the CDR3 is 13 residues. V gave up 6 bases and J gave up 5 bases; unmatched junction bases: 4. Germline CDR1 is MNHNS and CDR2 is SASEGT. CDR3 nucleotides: TGTGCCAGCAGAGGACAGGGGAGTACTGAAGCTTTCTTT. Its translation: CASRGQGSTEAFF.

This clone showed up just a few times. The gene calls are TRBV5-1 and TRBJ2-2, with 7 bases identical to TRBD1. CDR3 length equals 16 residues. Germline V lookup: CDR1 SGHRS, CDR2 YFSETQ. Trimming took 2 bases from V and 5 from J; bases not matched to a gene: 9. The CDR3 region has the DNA TGCGCCAGCAGCTTCGACAGGGCGCGTATTACCGGGGAGCTGTTTTTT. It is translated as CASSFDRARITGELFF.

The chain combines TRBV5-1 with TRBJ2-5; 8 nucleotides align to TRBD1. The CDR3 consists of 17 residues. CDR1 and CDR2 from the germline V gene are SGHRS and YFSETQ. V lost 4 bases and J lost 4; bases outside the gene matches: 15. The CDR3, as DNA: TGCGCCAGCAGCCCTCAAGGACAGGGAAATCTCGCAGAGACCCAGTACTTC. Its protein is CASSPQGQGNLAETQYF.